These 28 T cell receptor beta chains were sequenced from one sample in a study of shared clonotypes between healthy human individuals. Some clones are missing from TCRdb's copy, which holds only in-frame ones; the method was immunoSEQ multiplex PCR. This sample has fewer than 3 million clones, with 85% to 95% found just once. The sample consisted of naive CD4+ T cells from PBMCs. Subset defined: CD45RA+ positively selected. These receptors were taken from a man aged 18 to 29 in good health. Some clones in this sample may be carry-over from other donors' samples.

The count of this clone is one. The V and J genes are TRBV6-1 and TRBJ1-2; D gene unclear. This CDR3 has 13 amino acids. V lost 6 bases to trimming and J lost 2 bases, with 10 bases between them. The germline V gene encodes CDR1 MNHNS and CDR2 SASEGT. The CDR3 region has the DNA TGTGCCAGCAGGGACGGTACCAACTATGGCTACACCTTC. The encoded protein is CASRDGTNYGYTF.

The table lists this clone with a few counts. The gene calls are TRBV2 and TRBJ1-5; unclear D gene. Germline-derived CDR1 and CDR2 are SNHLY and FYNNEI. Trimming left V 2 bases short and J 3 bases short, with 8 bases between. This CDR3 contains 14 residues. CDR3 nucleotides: TGTGCCAGCAGTGAATGGCAGATCAATCAGCCCCAGCATTTT. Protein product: CASSEWQINQPQHF.

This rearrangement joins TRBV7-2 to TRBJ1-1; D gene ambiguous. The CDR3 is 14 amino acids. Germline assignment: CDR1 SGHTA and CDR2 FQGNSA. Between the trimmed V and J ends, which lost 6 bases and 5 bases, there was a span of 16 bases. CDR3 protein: CASSSRDGGTEAFF. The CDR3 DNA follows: TGTGCCAGCAGTTCAAGGGATGGTGGGACTGAAGCTTTCTTT.

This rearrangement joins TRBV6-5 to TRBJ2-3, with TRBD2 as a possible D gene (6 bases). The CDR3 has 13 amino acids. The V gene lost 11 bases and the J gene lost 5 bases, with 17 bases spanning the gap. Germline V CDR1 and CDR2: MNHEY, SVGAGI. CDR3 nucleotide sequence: TGTGCCTCCCGGGGGAGTAAGAGAGATACGCAGTATTTT. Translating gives CASRGSKRDTQYF.

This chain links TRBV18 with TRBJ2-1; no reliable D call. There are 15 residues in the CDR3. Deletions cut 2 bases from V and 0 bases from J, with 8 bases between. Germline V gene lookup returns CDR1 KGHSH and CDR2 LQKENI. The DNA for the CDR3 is TGTGCCAGCTCACCAGGGGTGAGCTCCTACAATGAGCAGTTCTTC. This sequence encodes CASSPGVSSYNEQFF.

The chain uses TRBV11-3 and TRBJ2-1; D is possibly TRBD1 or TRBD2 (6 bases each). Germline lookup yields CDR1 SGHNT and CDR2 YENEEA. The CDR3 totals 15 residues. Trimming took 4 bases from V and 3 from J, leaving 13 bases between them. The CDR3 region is CASSSRLGGYNEQFF. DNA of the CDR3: TGTGCCAGCAGCTCCCGACTAGGGGGCTACAATGAGCAGTTCTTC.

The CDR3 loop reads CASSRYRLPRNSPLHF. The CDR3 bases are TGTGCCAGCAGCCGTTACAGGTTGCCGCGTAATTCACCCCTCCACTTT. The V and J genes are TRBV7-2 and TRBJ1-6; TRBD1 might be the D (5 bases). The CDR3 extends over 16 amino acids. Per germline, CDR1 SGHTA and CDR2 FQGNSA. Trimming removed 5 bases at V and 6 bases at J, with 17 bases between.

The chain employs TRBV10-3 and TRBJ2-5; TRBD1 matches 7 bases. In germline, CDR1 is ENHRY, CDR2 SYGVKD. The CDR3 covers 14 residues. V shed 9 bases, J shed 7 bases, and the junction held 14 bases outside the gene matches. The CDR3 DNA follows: TGTGCCATTCCAACAGGGGCGGCGATAGGGACCCAGTACTTC. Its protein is CAIPTGAAIGTQYF.

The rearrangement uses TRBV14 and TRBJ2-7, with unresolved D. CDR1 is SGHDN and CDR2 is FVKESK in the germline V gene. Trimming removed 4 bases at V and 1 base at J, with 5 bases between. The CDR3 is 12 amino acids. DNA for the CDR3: TGTGCCAGCAGCCCGACTTCCTACGAGCAGTACTTC. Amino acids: CASSPTSYEQYF.

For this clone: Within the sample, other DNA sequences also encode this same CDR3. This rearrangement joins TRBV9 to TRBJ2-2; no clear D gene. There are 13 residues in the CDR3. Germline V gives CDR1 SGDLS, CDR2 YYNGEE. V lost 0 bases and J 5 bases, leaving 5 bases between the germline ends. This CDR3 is CASSVVATGELFF. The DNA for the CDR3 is TGTGCCAGCAGCGTAGTAGCAACCGGGGAGCTGTTTTTT.

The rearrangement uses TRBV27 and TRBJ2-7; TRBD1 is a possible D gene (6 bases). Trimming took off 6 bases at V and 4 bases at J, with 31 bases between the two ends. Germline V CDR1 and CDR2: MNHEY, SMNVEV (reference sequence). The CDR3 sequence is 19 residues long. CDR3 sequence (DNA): TGTGCCAGCAGCATCCCTTCCGGGACATTCGCCGACAGCACTTACGAGCAGTACTTC. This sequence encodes CASSIPSGTFADSTYEQYF.

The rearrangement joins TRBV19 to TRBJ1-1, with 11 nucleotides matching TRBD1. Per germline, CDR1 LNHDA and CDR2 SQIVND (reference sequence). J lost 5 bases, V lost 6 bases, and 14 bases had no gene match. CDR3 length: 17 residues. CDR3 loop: CASSVSPGQGGWTEAFF. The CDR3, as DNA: TGTGCCAGTAGCGTAAGCCCGGGACAGGGGGGTTGGACTGAAGCTTTCTTT.

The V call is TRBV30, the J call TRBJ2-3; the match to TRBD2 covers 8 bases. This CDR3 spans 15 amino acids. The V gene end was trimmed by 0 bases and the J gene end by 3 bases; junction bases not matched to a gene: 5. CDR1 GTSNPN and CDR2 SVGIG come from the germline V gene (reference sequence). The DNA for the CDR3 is TGTGCCTGGAGTGTACAAGCGGGAGCTACAGATACGCAGTATTTT. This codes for CAWSVQAGATDTQYF. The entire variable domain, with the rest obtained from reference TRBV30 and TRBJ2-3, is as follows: SQTIHQWPATLVQPVGSPLSLECTVEGTSNPNLYWYRQAAGRGLQLLFYSVGIGQISSEVPQNLSASRPQDRQFILSSKKLLLSDSGFYLCAWSVQAGATDTQYFGPGTRLTVL.

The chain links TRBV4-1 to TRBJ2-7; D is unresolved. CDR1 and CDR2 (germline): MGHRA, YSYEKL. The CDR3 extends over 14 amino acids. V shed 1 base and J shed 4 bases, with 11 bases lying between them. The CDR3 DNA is TGCGCCAGCAGCCAAGTCGATTTAGGGTACGAGCAGTACTTC. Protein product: CASSQVDLGYEQYF.

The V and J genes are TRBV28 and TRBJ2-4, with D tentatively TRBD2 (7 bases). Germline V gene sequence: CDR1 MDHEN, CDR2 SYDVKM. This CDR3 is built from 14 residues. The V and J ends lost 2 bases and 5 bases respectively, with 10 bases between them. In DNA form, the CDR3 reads TGTGCCAGCAGTTTAGGGGGGGCCCAAAACATTCAGTACTTC. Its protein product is CASSLGGAQNIQYF.

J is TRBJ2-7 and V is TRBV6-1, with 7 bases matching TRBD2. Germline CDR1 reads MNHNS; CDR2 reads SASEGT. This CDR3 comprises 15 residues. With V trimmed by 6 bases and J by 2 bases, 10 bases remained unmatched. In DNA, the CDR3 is TGTGCCAGCAGGGTAGGGGCGGGAGCCCCCTACGAGCAGTACTTC. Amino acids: CASRVGAGAPYEQYF.

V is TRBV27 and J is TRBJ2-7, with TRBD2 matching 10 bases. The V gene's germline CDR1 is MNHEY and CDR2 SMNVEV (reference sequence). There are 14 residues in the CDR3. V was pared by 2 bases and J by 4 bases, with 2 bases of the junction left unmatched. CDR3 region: CASSLVSGRYEQYF. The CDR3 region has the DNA TGTGCCAGCAGTTTAGTTAGCGGGAGGTACGAGCAGTACTTC.

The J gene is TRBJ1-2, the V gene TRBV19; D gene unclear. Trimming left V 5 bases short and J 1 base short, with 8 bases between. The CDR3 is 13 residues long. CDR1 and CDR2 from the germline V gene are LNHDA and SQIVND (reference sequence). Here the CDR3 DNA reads TGTGCCAGTAGTGTGGGGATTAACTATGGCTACACCTTC. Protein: CASSVGINYGYTF.

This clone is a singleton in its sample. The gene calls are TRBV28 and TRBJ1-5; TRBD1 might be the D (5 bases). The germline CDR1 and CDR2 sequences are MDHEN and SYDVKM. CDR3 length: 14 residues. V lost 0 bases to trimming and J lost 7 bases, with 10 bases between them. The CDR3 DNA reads TGTGCCAGCAGTTTATGGGGGGGAACCCAGCCCCAGCATTTT. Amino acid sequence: CASSLWGGTQPQHF.

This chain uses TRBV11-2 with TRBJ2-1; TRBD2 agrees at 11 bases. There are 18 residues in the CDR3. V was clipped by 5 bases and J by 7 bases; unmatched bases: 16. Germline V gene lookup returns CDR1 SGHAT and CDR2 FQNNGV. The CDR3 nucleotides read TGTGCCAGCAGCGGACGGTCGGGAGGGACTAGCGGTAAGAATGAGCAGTTCTTC. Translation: CASSGRSGGTSGKNEQFF.

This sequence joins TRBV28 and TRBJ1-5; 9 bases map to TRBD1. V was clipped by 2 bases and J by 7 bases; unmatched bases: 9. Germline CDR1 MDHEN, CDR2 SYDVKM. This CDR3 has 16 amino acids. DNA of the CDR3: TGTGCCAGCAGTTTACCCAAGGACAGGGGACGACAGCCCCAGCATTTT. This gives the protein CASSLPKDRGRQPQHF.

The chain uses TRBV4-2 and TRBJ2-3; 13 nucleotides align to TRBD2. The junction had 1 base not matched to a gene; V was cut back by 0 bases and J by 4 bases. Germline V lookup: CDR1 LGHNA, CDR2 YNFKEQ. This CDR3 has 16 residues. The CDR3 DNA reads TGTGCCAGCAGCCAAGACGGACTAGCGGGAGCAGATACGCAGTATTTT. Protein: CASSQDGLAGADTQYF.

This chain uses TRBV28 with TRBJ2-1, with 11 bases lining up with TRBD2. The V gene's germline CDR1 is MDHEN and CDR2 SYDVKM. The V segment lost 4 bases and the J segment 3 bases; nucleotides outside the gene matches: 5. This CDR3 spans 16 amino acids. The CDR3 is CASSSTSGRLYNEQFF. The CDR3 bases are TGTGCCAGCAGTTCAACTAGCGGGAGACTCTACAATGAGCAGTTCTTC.

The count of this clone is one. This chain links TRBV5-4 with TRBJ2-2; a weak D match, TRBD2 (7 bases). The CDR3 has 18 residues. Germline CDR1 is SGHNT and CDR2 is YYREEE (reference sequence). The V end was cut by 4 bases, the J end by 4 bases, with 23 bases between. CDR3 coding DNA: TGTGCCAGCAGCCCCCGCGGCGGGGGCAGAGGTAGCACCGGGGAGCTGTTTTTT. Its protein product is CASSPRGGGRGSTGELFF.

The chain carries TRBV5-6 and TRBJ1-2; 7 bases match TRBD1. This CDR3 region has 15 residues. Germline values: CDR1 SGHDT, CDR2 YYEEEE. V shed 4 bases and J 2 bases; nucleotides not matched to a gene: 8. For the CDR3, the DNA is TGTGCCAGCAGCCGGTGGGACAGCGGGAACTATGGCTACACCTTC. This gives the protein CASSRWDSGNYGYTF.

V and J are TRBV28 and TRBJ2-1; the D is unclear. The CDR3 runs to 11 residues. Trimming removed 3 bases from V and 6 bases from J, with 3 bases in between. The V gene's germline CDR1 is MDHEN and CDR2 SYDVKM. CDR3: CASSFSNEQFF. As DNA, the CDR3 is TGTGCCAGCAGTTTTAGCAATGAGCAGTTCTTC.

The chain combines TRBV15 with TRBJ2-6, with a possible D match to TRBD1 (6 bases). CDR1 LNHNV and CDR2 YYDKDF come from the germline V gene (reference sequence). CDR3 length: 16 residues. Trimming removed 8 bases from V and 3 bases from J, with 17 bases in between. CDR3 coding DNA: TGTGCCACCTCCTTGGACAGCCCCTTTGGGGCCAACGTCCTGACTTTC. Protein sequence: CATSLDSPFGANVLTF.

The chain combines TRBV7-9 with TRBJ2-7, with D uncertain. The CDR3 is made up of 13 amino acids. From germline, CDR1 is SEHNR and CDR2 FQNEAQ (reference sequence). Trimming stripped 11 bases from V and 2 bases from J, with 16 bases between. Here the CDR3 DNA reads TGTGCCTCCGCCCTCATAGGCCCCTACGAGCAGTACTTC. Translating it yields CASALIGPYEQYF.